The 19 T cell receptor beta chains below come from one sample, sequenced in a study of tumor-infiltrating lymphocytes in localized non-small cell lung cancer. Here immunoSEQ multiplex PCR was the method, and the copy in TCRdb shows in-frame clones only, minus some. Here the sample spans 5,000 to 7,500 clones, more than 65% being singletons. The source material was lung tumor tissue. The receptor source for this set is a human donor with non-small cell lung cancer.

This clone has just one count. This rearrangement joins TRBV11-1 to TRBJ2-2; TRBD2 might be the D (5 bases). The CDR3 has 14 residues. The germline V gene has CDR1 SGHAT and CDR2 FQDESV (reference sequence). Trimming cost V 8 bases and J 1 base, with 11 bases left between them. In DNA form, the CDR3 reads TGTGCCAGCGTTGGAGGAGGGAACACCGGGGAGCTGTTTTTT. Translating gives CASVGGGNTGELFF.

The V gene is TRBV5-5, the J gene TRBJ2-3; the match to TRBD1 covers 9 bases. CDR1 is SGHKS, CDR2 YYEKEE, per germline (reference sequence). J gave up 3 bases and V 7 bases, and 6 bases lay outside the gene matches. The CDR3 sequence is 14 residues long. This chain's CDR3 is CASGRQGGTDTQYF. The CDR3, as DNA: TGTGCCAGCGGACGACAGGGGGGGACAGATACGCAGTATTTT.

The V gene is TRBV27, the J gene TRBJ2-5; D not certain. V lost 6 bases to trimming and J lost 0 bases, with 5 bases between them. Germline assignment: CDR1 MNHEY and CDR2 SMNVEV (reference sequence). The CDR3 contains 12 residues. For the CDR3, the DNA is TGTGCCAGCAGAGCCTACCAAGAGACCCAGTACTTC. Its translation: CASRAYQETQYF.

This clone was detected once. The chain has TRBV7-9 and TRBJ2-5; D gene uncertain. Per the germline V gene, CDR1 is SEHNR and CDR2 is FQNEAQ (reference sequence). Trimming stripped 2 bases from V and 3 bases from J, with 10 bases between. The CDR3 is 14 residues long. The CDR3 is CASSLLGQKETQYF. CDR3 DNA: TGTGCCAGCAGCTTACTTGGGCAGAAAGAGACCCAGTACTTC.

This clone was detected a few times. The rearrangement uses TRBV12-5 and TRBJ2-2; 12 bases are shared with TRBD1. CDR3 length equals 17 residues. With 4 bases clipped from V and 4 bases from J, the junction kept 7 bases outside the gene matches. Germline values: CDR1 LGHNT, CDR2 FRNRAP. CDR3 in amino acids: CASGWGQGAPGTGELFF. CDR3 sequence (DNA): TGTGCTAGTGGTTGGGGACAGGGGGCCCCGGGCACCGGGGAGCTGTTTTTT.

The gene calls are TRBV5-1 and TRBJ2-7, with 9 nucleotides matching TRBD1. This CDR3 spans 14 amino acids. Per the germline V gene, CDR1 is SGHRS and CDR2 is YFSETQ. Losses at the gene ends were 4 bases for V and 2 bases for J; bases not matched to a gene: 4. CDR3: CASSPYRGPYEQYF. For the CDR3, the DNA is TGCGCCAGCAGCCCCTACAGGGGGCCCTACGAGCAGTACTTC.

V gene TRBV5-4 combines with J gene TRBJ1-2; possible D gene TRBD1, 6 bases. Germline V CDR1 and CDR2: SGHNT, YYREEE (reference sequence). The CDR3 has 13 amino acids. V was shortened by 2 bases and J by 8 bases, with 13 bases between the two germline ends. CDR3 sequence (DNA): TGTGCCAGCAGCTTATGGGGGGGCGTAGGCTACACCTTC. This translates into CASSLWGGVGYTF.

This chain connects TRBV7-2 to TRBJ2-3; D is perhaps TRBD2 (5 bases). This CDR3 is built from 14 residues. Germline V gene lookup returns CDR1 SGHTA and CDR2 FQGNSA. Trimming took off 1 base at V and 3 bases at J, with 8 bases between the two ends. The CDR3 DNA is TGTGCCAGCAGCTTAGTAACGGGAACAGATACGCAGTATTTT. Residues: CASSLVTGTDTQYF.

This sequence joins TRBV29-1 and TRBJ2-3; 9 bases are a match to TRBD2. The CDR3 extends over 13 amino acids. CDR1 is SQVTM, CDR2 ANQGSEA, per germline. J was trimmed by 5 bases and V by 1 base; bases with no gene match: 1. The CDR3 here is CSVEGTSVDTQYF. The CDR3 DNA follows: TGCAGCGTTGAAGGGACTAGCGTAGATACGCAGTATTTT.

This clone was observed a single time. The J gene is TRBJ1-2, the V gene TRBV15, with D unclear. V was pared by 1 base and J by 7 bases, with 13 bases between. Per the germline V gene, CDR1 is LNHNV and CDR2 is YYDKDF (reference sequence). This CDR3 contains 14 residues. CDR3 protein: CATSRAEPEIGYTF. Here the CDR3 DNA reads TGTGCCACCAGCAGAGCGGAACCGGAAATTGGCTACACCTTC. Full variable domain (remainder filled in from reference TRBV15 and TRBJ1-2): DAMVIQNPRYQVTQFGKPVTLSCSQTLNHNVMYWYQQKSSQAPKLLFHYYDKDFNNEADTPDNFQSRRPNTSFCFLDIRSPGLGDTAMYLCATSRAEPEIGYTFGSGTRLTVV.

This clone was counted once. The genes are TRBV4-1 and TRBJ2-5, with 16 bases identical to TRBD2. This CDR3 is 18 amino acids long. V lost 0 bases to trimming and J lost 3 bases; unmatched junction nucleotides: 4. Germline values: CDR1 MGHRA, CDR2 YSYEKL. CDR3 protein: CASSQDLGLAGGEETQYF. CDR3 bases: TGCGCCAGCAGCCAAGATCTGGGACTAGCGGGAGGGGAAGAGACCCAGTACTTC.

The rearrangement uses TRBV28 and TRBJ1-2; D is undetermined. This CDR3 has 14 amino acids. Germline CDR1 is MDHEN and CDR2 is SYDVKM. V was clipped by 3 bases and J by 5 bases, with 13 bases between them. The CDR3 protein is CASSLSGRGYGYTF. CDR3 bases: TGTGCCAGCAGTTTGTCCGGACGAGGGTATGGCTACACCTTC.

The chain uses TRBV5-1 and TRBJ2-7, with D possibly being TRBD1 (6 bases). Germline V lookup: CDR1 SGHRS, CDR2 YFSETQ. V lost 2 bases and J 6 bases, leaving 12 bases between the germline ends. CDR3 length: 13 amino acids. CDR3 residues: CASSFWQGTEQYF. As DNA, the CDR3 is TGCGCCAGCAGCTTCTGGCAGGGGACCGAGCAGTACTTC.

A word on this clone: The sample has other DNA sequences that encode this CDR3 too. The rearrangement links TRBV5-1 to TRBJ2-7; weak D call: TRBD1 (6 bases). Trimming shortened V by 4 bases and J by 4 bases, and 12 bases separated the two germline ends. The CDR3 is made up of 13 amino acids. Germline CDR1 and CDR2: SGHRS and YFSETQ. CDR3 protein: CASSLSTGYEQYV. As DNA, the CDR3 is TGCGCCAGCAGCCTATCCACAGGGTACGAGCAGTACGTC.

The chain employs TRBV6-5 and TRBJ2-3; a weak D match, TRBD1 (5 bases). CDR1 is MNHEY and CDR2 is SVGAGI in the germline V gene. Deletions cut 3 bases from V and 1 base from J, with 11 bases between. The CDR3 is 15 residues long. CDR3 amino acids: CASSYFIRGTDTQYF. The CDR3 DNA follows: TGTGCCAGCAGTTATTTTATCAGGGGCACAGATACGCAGTATTTT.

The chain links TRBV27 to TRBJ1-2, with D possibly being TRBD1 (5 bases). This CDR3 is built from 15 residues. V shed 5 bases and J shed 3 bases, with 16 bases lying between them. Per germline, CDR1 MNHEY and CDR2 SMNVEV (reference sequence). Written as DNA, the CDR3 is TGTGCCAGCAGTCCTCCCTGGGGGTCTTACTATGGCTACACCTTC. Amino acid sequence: CASSPPWGSYYGYTF.

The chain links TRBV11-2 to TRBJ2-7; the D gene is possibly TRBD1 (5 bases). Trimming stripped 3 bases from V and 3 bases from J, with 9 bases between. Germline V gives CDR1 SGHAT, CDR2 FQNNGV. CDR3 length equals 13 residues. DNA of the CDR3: TGTGCCAGCAGCTTCAGGGCTCACTACGAGCAGTACGTC. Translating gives CASSFRAHYEQYV.

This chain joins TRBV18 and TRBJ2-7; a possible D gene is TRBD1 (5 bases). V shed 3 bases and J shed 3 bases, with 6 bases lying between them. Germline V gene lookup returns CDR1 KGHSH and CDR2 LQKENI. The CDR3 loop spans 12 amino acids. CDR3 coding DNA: TGTGCCAGCTCACCCACAGGCTACGAGCAGTACGTC. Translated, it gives CASSPTGYEQYV.

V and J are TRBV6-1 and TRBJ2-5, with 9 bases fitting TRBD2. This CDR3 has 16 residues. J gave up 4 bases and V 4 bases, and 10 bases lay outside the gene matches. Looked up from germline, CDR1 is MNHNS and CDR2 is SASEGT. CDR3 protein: CASSAFAGGPRETQYF. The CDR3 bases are TGTGCCAGCAGTGCCTTTGCGGGGGGGCCTCGAGAGACCCAGTACTTC.